Listed below are T cell receptor beta chains from one sample, sequenced in a study of Graves' ophthalmopathy and Graves' hyperthyroidism. TCRdb used MiXCR to reprocess the multiplex PCR reads, holding one entry per CDR3 protein. The table lists about 390,000 distinct CDR3 sequences, just over 15% of them singletons. Sequenced: peripheral blood. The receptors here all came from a woman aged 18-29 years with stable Graves' hyperthyroidism. Both conserved end residues are part of each CDR3.

>TRBV6-5|17
CASSILPGKVFQETQYF
>TRBV7-3|15
CASSFGGHPQETQYF
>TRBV15|13
CATSRIAGETQYF
>TRBV11-3|15
CASSPEGWRTGELFF
>TRBV5-6|13
CASSSRQGRGYTF
>TRBV25-1|17
CASSGGSGPEFVSPLHF
>TRBV9|16
CASSILQGAGTGELFF
>TRBV24-1|14
CATSDSQGSYEQYF
>TRBV5-1|16
CASSSRLTPGSYEQYF
>TRBV6-2/TRBV6-3|15
CASSSTGVPNQPQHF
>TRBV6-1|13
CASSVDSQETQYF
>TRBV6-2/TRBV6-3|16
CASSTRTGPLNQPQHF
>TRBV18|15
CASSIGQAGTYEQYF
>TRBV5-1|11
CASSLQGKQYF
>TRBV20-1|13
CSALGFLQETQYF
>TRBV9|15
CASSVAWAGHYGYTF
>TRBV7-2|16
CASSLAPPDGDTEAFF
>TRBV5-1|15
CASSLDGRNNQPQHF
>TRBV12-3/TRBV12-4|15
CASSPQGAMAAEQYF
>TRBV14|14
CASSQGPGSYEQYF
>TRBV19|14
CASRPGQTSDEQYF
>TRBV12-3/TRBV12-4|14
CASSLVVGNQPQHF
>TRBV6-1|13
CASSEVSSYEQYF
>TRBV5-6|14
CASSLGVVGETQYF